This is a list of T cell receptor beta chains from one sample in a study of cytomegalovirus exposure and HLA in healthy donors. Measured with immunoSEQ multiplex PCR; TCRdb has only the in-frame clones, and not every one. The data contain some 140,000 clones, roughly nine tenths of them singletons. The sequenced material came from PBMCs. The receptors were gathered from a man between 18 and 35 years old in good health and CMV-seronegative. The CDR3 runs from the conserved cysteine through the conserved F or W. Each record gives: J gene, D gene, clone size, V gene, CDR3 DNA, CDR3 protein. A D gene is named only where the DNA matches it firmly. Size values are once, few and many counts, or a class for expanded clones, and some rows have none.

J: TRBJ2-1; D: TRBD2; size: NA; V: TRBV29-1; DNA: TGCAGCGTTGAAGGACTAGCGGGGCAAAGCTCCTACAATGAGCAGTTCTTC; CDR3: CSVEGLAGQSSYNEQFF
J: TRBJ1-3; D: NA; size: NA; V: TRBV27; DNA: TGTGCCAGCAGTTTAGGAGTTAGCTCTGGAAACACCATATATTTT; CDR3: CASSLGVSSGNTIYF
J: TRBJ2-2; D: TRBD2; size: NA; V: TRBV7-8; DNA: TGTGCCAGTGGGCGGGGGAGGATCGGGGAGCTGTTTTTT; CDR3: CASGRGRIGELFF
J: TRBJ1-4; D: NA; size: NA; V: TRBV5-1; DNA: TGCGCCAGCAGCCTACTTGCAACTAATGAAAAACTGTTTTTT; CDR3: CASSLLATNEKLFF
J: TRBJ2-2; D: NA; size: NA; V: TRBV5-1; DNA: TGCGCCAGCAGCTTGGCCGAACTCGGGGAGCTGTTTTTT; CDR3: CASSLAELGELFF
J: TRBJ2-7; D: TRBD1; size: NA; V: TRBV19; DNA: TGTGCCAGTAGTTCGACAGGGGATCACAAGCAGTACTTC; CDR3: CASSSTGDHKQYF
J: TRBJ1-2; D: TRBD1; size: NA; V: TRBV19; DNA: TGTGCCAGTAGCATTCTACAGGGGGCAAGTGATGGCTACACCTTC; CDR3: CASSILQGASDGYTF
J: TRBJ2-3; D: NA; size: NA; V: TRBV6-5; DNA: TGTGCCAGCAGTGACTCGAGGGTGACGCAGTATTTT; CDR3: CASSDSRVTQYF
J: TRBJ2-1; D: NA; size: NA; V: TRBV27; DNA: TGTGCCAGCACTTACGGGAATGAGCAGTTCTTC; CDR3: CASTYGNEQFF
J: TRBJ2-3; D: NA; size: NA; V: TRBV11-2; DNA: TGTGCCAGCAGCTTAGATTTTCGGGATACGCAGTATTTT; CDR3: CASSLDFRDTQYF
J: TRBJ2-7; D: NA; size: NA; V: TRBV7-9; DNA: TGTGCCAGCAGCTTAGGGACAGCTTCCTACGAGCAGTACTTC; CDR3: CASSLGTASYEQYF
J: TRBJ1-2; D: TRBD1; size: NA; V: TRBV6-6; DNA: TGTGCCAGCAGTTACTCCCAGGGGGCGGGTGGCTACACCTTC; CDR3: CASSYSQGAGGYTF
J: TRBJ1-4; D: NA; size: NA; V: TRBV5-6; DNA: TGTGCCAGCAGCTTGGACAGGGCAACTAATGAAAAACTGTTTTTT; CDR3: CASSLDRATNEKLFF
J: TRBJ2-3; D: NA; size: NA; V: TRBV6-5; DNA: TGTGCCAGCAGTTACGGGAGGAGGGTTTCAGATACGCAGTATTTT; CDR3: CASSYGRRVSDTQYF
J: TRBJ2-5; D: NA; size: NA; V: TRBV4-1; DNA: TGCGCCAGCAGCCAAGAAGGGGTTAGGTCGGAGACCCAGTACTTC; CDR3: CASSQEGVRSETQYF
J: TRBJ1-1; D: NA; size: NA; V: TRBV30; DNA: TGTGCCTGGAGTGTACCGGGCACTGAAGCTTTCTTT; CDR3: CAWSVPGTEAFF
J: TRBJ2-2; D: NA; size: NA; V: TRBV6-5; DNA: TGTGCCAGCAGTACGGGGTGGACCGGGGAGCTGTTTTTT; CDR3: CASSTGWTGELFF
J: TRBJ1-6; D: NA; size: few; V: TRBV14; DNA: TGTGCCAGCAGCCAAGTAAAACAGGGTTCACCCCTCCACTTT; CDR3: CASSQVKQGSPLHF
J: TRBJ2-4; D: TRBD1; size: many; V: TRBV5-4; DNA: TGTGCCAGCCGCGCCCCGGGACAGGGAAACATTCAGTACTTC; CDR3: CASRAPGQGNIQYF
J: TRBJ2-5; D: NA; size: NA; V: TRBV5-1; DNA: TGCGCCAGCAGCTTGTTAGGGGCGCCCCGGGAGACCCAGTACTTC; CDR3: CASSLLGAPRETQYF
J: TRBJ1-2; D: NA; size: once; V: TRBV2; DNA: TGTGCCAGCAGTTCTGTCCGGTTGGATGGCTACACCTTC; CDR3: CASSSVRLDGYTF